The 10 T cell receptor beta chains below come from one sample, sequenced in a study of T cell changes during pregnancy in multiple sclerosis. Data came from immunoSEQ multiplex PCR; TCRdb stores just in-frame clones and leaves some out. Here the sample spans about 76,000 clones, approximately 90% being singletons. The material was peripheral blood, obtained in the first trimester of pregnancy. The receptors derive from a female donor in good health, enrolled as a control in a pregnancy study.

This clone was found a few times. The chain couples TRBV6-1 to TRBJ1-1, with no clear D. Germline V gene sequence: CDR1 MNHNS, CDR2 SASEGT. This CDR3 comprises 14 residues. V was cut by 3 bases and J by 0 bases, with 8 bases left in between. The CDR3 DNA sequence: TGTGCCAGCAGTGATTGGAGTTTGAACACTGAAGCTTTCTTT. Its translation is CASSDWSLNTEAFF.

V and J are TRBV6-5 and TRBJ2-2; weak D call: TRBD1 (6 bases). The CDR3 runs 15 residues. Trimming took 5 bases from V and 8 from J, leaving 18 bases between them. Germline V gene lookup returns CDR1 MNHEY and CDR2 SVGAGI. The CDR3 nucleotides are TGTGCCAGCAGTCTACAGGGAACCTTAGGAGGGGAGCTGTTTTTT. Amino acids: CASSLQGTLGGELFF.

This chain joins TRBV19 and TRBJ2-1; a weak D match, TRBD1 (5 bases). This CDR3 is 15 amino acids long. CDR1 and CDR2 from the germline V gene are LNHDA and SQIVND (reference sequence). Trimming pared 3 bases from V and 1 base from J, leaving 10 bases between. Here the CDR3 reads CASSMGRSSYNEQFF. In nucleotides, the CDR3 is TGTGCCAGTAGTATGGGGCGGAGTTCCTACAATGAGCAGTTCTTC.

V is TRBV4-1 and J is TRBJ1-3; 9 bases align to TRBD1. The CDR3 is 16 amino acids. The trim removed 1 base at V and 4 bases at J, leaving 5 bases unmatched. The germline gives CDR1 MGHRA, CDR2 YSYEKL. CDR3 protein: CASSQGLGQGGNTIYF. As DNA, the CDR3 is TGCGCCAGCAGCCAAGGCCTCGGACAGGGGGGAAACACCATATATTTT.

Remarks on this clone: One end of the junction is discordant with germline, which a read error may explain. The gene calls are TRBV2 and TRBJ2-1; 10 positions agree with TRBD2. Germline loops: CDR1 SNHLY, CDR2 FYNNEI. The CDR3 consists of 13 residues. This chain's CDR3 is CASSELAGVTCIF. Written as DNA, the CDR3 is TGTGCCAGCAGTGAACTAGCGGGAGTTACCTGTATCTTC. The full variable domain, in which reference TRBV2 and TRBJ2-1 provide the parts outside the CDR3, is EPEVTQTPSHQVTQMGQEVILRCVPISNHLYFYWYRQILGQKVEFLVSFYNNEISEKSEIFDDQFSVERPDGSNFTLKIRSTKLEDSAMYFCASSELAGVTCIFGPGTRLTVL.

The chain combines TRBV9 with TRBJ2-2, with a possible D match to TRBD2 (6 bases). Germline CDR1 is SGDLS and CDR2 is YYNGEE. Trimming took 4 bases from V and 3 from J, leaving 16 bases between them. The CDR3 consists of 16 residues. CDR3 region: CASSLFSGSYTGELFF. Here the CDR3 DNA reads TGTGCCAGCAGCCTTTTCTCCGGGAGCTACACCGGGGAGCTGTTTTTT. Complete variable domain (other parts from reference TRBV9 and TRBJ2-2): DSGVTQTPKHLITATGQRVTLRCSPRSGDLSVYWYQQSLDQGLQFLIQYYNGEERAKGNILERFSAQQFPDLHSELNLSSLELGDSALYFCASSLFSGSYTGELFFGEGSRLTVL.

This sequence joins TRBV19 and TRBJ2-2; perhaps TRBD1 as D (5 bases). Trimming took 0 bases from V and 6 from J, leaving 11 bases between them. Germline CDR1 reads LNHDA; CDR2 reads SQIVND (reference sequence). This CDR3 has 15 residues. The CDR3 region has the DNA TGTGCCAGTAGTATAGATAGTTCCAGGGCCGGGGAGCTGTTTTTT. This encodes CASSIDSSRAGELFF.

The rearrangement links TRBV6-6 to TRBJ1-3; the D is unclear. The CDR3 runs to 16 residues. V was trimmed by 4 bases and J by 2 bases, leaving 15 bases between them. Germline V lookup: CDR1 MNHNY, CDR2 SVGAGI (reference sequence). The CDR3 DNA is TGTGCCAGCAGTTTTCAGGAAATTAACGCTGGAAACACCATATATTTT. It specifies CASSFQEINAGNTIYF.

V gene TRBV19 combines with J gene TRBJ1-5; D is possibly TRBD1 (6 bases). This CDR3 has 16 amino acids. CDR1 and CDR2 (germline): LNHDA, SQIVND (reference sequence). V lost 5 bases to trimming and J lost 2 bases, with 16 bases between them. The CDR3 spells CASSYGGRVGNQPQHF. The CDR3 DNA reads as TGTGCCAGTAGTTACGGGGGGCGCGTCGGCAATCAGCCCCAGCATTTT. Variable domain in full (rest from reference TRBV19 and TRBJ1-5): DGGITQSPKYLFRKEGQNVTLSCEQNLNHDAMYWYRQDPGQGLRLIYYSQIVNDFQKGDIAEGYSVSREKKESFPLTVTSAQKNPTAFYLCASSYGGRVGNQPQHFGDGTRLSIL.

The chain links TRBV5-1 to TRBJ2-2; D possibly corresponds to TRBD2 (5 bases). The CDR3 length is 16 residues. Trimming removed 0 bases at V and 1 base at J, with 10 bases between. Germline CDR1 is SGHRS and CDR2 is YFSETQ. The CDR3 is CASSLGGIGNTGELFF. The DNA for the CDR3 is TGCGCCAGCAGCTTGGGAGGGATCGGGAACACCGGGGAGCTGTTTTTT. Complete variable domain (other parts from reference TRBV5-1 and TRBJ2-2): KAGVTQTPRYLIKTRGQQVTLSCSPISGHRSVSWYQQTPGQGLQFLFEYFSETQRNKGNFPGRFSGRQFSNSRSEMNVSTLELGDSALYLCASSLGGIGNTGELFFGEGSRLTVL.